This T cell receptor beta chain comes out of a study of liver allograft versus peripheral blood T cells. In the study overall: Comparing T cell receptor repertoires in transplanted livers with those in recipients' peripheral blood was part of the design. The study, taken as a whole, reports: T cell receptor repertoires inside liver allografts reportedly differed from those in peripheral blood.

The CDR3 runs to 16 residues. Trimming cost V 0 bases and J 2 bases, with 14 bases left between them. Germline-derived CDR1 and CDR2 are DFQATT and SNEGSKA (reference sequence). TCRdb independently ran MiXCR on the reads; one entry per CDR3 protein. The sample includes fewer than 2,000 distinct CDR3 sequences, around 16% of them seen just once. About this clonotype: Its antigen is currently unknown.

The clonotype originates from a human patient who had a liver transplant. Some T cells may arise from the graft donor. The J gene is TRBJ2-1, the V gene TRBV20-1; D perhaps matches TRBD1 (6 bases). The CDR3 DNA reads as TGCAGTGCTAGAGATCCCGCAGGGGTAACCTACAATGAGCAGTTCTTC. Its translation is CSARDPAGVTYNEQFF.